This T cell receptor (beta chain) originates from a study of T cells after yellow fever vaccination. This clonotype was detected only once. A 5'RACE template-switching step, the method used to make TCR cDNA, added a universal primer site and UMIs. TCRdb independently ran MiXCR on the 5' RACE reads; one entry per CDR3 protein. The sample holds 250,000 to 400,000 distinct CDR3 sequences, roughly 4.3% seen once. The ends were cut back, 6 bases at V and 5 bases at J, with 14 bases in the middle. This CDR3 has 13 residues. Germline V gene sequence: CDR1 SEHNR, CDR2 FQNEAQ (reference sequence). This chain connects TRBV7-9 to TRBJ2-7; D might be TRBD2 (6 bases). The sequence was obtained from a man aged 18 to 30 who received the YFV17D yellow fever vaccine. The source was PBMCs, collected 5 days after the yellow fever booster vaccination. The CDR3 here is CASSTGLSNEQYF. CDR3 coding DNA: TGTGCCAGCAGTACGGGACTCAGCAACGAGCAGTACTTC.